One sample yielded the 30 T cell receptor beta chains listed below, sequenced in a study of spatial heterogeneity in lung cancer. Antigens of these TCRs are unknown. Described time point: sample taken at primary tumor resection. TCRdb passed the 5' RACE reads through MiXCR, listing each CDR3 protein once. This table has just over 1,000 distinct CDR3 sequences, 20% to 25% appearing once. Overall study findings and caveats: Tumors with more nonsynonymous mutations had more expanded intratumoral alpha and beta TCRs.

The specimen was lung tumor tissue, collected at surgery. The receptors were sampled from a male donor with early-stage non-small cell lung cancer.

By frequency in the sample, this clonotype is large (0.1 to 1%). A library prepared for alpha chains yielded this beta chain as an off-target read; its size is of little meaning. The rearrangement uses TRBV27 and TRBJ2-7; TRBD1 matches 9 bases. There are 14 residues in the CDR3. Germline V gives CDR1 MNHEY, CDR2 SMNVEV (reference sequence). V lost 4 bases to trimming and J lost 4 bases; unmatched junction nucleotides: 5. CDR3 sequence (DNA): TGTGCCAGCAGTTCGTGGGACAGGGCGTACGAGCAGTACTTC. As protein: CASSSWDRAYEQYF.

Note on this clonotype: Because the library targeted alpha chains, this beta chain is an off-target read whose size means little. The J gene is TRBJ2-1, the V gene TRBV24-1; TRBD2 matches 11 bases. With V trimmed by 3 bases and J by 7 bases, 7 bases remained unmatched. CDR1 and CDR2 from the germline V gene are KGHDR and SFDVKD. The CDR3 spans 16 residues. The CDR3 DNA sequence: TGTGCCACCAGTGATCCCGGGACTAGCGGATTTAATGAGCAGTTCTTC. Its protein is CATSDPGTSGFNEQFF.

This clonotype was observed a few times. As an off-target read in a library built for alpha chains, this beta chain has a frequency of little significance. This chain connects TRBV7-9 to TRBJ2-7; TRBD2 might be the D (6 bases). CDR1 and CDR2 from the germline V gene are SEHNR and FQNEAQ (reference sequence). There are 12 residues in the CDR3. V was cut by 5 bases and J by 5 bases, with 10 bases left in between. The CDR3, as DNA: TGTGCCAGCAGCCTAGGGACTCACGAGCAGTACTTC. Protein: CASSLGTHEQYF.

Concerning this clonotype itself: This beta chain is an off-target read within a library intended for alpha chains, so its frequency means little. The chain carries TRBV5-4 and TRBJ2-6, with D uncertain. The V end lost 4 bases, the J end lost 0 bases, and 8 bases lay between the germline ends. CDR1 SGHNT and CDR2 YYREEE come from the germline V gene (reference sequence). CDR3 size: 15 residues. In nucleotides, the CDR3 is TGTGCCAGCAGCGGGATACGCTCTGGGGCCAACGTCCTGACTTTC. Amino acid sequence: CASSGIRSGANVLTF. The variable domain in full, completed from reference TRBV5-4 and TRBJ2-6, reads ETGVTQSPTHLIKTRGQQVTLRCSSQSGHNTVSWYQQALGQGPQFIFQYYREEENGRGNFPPRFSGLQFPNYSSELNVNALELDDSALYLCASSGIRSGANVLTFGAGSRLTVL.

By share, this clonotype counts as large (0.1 to 1%). This beta chain came through as a stray read in a library set up for alpha chains, and its size says little. This sequence joins TRBV11-2 and TRBJ2-1; no firm D call. With 5 bases removed from V and 4 bases from J, the gap between germline ends came to 3 bases. Germline lookup yields CDR1 SGHAT and CDR2 FQNNGV. The CDR3 is 11 amino acids. The CDR3 loop is CASSEYNEQFF. The CDR3 DNA follows: TGTGCCAGCAGCGAATACAATGAGCAGTTCTTC.

For this clonotype: A read error may account for a junction end that differs from germline. As an off-target read in a library built for alpha chains, this beta chain has a frequency of little significance. The chain combines TRBV18 with TRBJ2-7; a weak D match, TRBD1 (6 bases). The length of the CDR3 is 15 residues. Germline values: CDR1 KGHSH, CDR2 LQKENI. Here the CDR3 reads CASSPQEAGVHEQYF. The CDR3 DNA follows: TGTGCCAGTTCACCACAAGAGGCAGGGGTCCACGAGCAGTACTTC. The full variable domain, with the rest looked up from reference TRBV18 and TRBJ2-7, is NAGVMQNPRHLVRRRGQEARLRCSPMKGHSHVYWYRQLPEEGLKFMVYLQKENIIDESGMPKERFSAEFPKEGPSILRIQQVVRGDSAAYFCASSPQEAGVHEQYFGPGTRLTVT.

Note on this clonotype: A library made for alpha chains picked up this beta chain off target, so its size means little. The rearrangement uses TRBV4-2 and TRBJ2-1, with TRBD2 matching over 8 bases. In germline, CDR1 is LGHNA, CDR2 YNFKEQ. This CDR3 region has 16 residues. J was trimmed by 4 bases and V by 0 bases; bases with no gene match: 5. The DNA for the CDR3 is TGTGCCAGCAGCCAAGATGAGCGGGAGTTGTACAATGAGCAGTTCTTC. Amino acid sequence: CASSQDERELYNEQFF.

This clonotype was counted a few times. Little can be read into the size of this beta chain, an off-target read in a library designed for alpha chains. The chain uses TRBV2 and TRBJ2-1; a weak D match, TRBD1 (5 bases). Deletions cut 7 bases from V and 0 bases from J, with 13 bases between. The germline V gene has CDR1 SNHLY and CDR2 FYNNEI. The CDR3 totals 15 residues. The DNA of the CDR3 is TGTGCCAGCACCTCATTCCAGGGCTCCTACAATGAGCAGTTCTTC. Encoded protein: CASTSFQGSYNEQFF. The full variable domain, in which reference TRBV2 and TRBJ2-1 provide the parts outside the CDR3, is EPEVTQTPSHQVTQMGQEVILRCVPISNHLYFYWYRQILGQKVEFLVSFYNNEISEKSEIFDDQFSVERPDGSNFTLKIRSTKLEDSAMYFCASTSFQGSYNEQFFGPGTRLTVL.

This clonotype was detected a few times. This beta chain turned up in a library designed for alpha chains; as an off-target read, its abundance says little. The genes are TRBV28 and TRBJ2-7; D is tentatively TRBD1 or TRBD2 (6 bases each). The germline gives CDR1 MDHEN, CDR2 SYDVKM. The CDR3 length is 15 residues. V lost 3 bases and J 3 bases, leaving 15 bases between the germline ends. CDR3 DNA: TGTGCCAGCAGTTTGTTGGGGGGCAAGGACTACGAGCAGTACTTC. Protein: CASSLLGGKDYEQYF.

This clonotype appeared a few times. The library was prepared for alpha chains; this beta chain is a stray read, so its frequency means little. The V and J genes are TRBV4-3 and TRBJ2-3, with 8 bases fitting TRBD1. The germline CDR1 and CDR2 sequences are LGHNA and YSLEER. Trimming removed 0 bases from V and 1 base from J; junction bases left unmatched: 3. The CDR3 covers 16 residues. The CDR3 sequence: CASSQDGGQGTDTQYF. As DNA, the CDR3 is TGCGCCAGCAGCCAAGATGGGGGACAGGGCACAGATACGCAGTATTTT.

This clonotype is deemed large (0.1 to 1%). The library was designed around alpha chains, so this beta chain is a stray read whose abundance carries little weight. The chain carries TRBV27 and TRBJ2-7; tentative D call: TRBD2 (6 bases). V shed 7 bases and J shed 4 bases, with 17 bases lying between them. Germline CDR1 is MNHEY and CDR2 is SMNVEV (reference sequence). The CDR3 consists of 14 residues. DNA for the CDR3: TGTGCCAGCACGGAAGGCGGGGCTGGGTACGAGCAGTACTTC. This translates into CASTEGGAGYEQYF.

This clonotype was observed a few times. This beta chain appears as a stray read in a library generated for alpha chains; its size is not informative. The rearrangement links TRBV7-3 to TRBJ2-3, with TRBD2 identical over 9 bases. CDR1 is SGHTA and CDR2 is FQGTGA in the germline V gene. V shed 2 bases and J 4 bases; nucleotides not matched to a gene: 7. CDR3 size: 16 residues. CDR3 residues: CASSLFASGISDTQYF. The CDR3 DNA follows: TGTGCCAGCAGCTTATTCGCTAGCGGGATTTCAGATACGCAGTATTTT.

This clonotype was detected only a few times. This beta chain appears as a stray read in a library generated for alpha chains; its size is not informative. J is TRBJ2-1 and V is TRBV12-3 or TRBV12-4, with D hard to call. The CDR3 loop spans 13 amino acids. V was cut by 6 bases and J by 4 bases, with 10 bases left in between. CDR3 loop: CASRPGLYNEQFF. In nucleotides, the CDR3 is TGTGCCAGCAGGCCGGGCCTTTACAATGAGCAGTTCTTC.

About this clonotype itself: The library was prepared for alpha chains; this beta chain is a stray read, so its frequency means little. The J gene is TRBJ2-5, the V gene TRBV7-8, with D perhaps assigned TRBD1 or TRBD2 (7 bases each). Between the trimmed V and J ends, which lost 5 bases and 7 bases, there was a span of 23 bases. CDR3 size: 16 residues. The germline gives CDR1 SGHVS, CDR2 FQNEAQ. CDR3 nucleotide sequence: TGTGCCAGCAGCAATGAAGCGGTACAGGGGAGGGGGACCCAGTACTTC. Encoded protein: CASSNEAVQGRGTQYF. The variable domain in full, with the rest retrieved from reference TRBV7-8 and TRBJ2-5, is GAGVSQSPRYKVAKRGQDVALRCDPISGHVSLFWYQQALGQGPEFLTYFQNEAQLDKSGLPSDRFFAERPEGSVSTLKIQRTQQEDSAVYLCASSNEAVQGRGTQYFGPGTRLLVL.

As concerns this clonotype: The size of this beta chain means little, since it is a stray read in a library made for alpha chains. The V gene is TRBV5-1, the J gene TRBJ2-3, with D perhaps matching TRBD1 or TRBD2 (5 bases each). CDR1 and CDR2 from the germline V gene are SGHRS and YFSETQ. This CDR3 contains 15 residues. Trimming stripped 5 bases from V and 6 bases from J, with 19 bases between. CDR3 nucleotide sequence: TGCGCCAGCAGTACCCGAGGGGACGGGGACGATACGCAGTATTTT. This translates into CASSTRGDGDDTQYF.

This clonotype is large (0.1 to 1%) within its sample. This beta chain turned up in a library designed for alpha chains; as an off-target read, its abundance says little. The CDR3 nucleotides are TGTGCCAGTAGTATTCTTTCGGCAGTCAATCAGCCCCAGCATTTT. It yields the protein CASSILSAVNQPQHF. The chain carries TRBV19 and TRBJ1-5; D remains unclear. Between the trimmed V and J ends, which lost 3 bases and 3 bases, there was a span of 12 bases. From germline, CDR1 is LNHDA and CDR2 SQIVND (reference sequence). The CDR3 consists of 15 residues.

By share, this clonotype ranks as large (0.1 to 1%). This beta chain came through as a stray read in a library set up for alpha chains, and its size says little. The chain carries TRBV7-8 and TRBJ2-7; 13 bases are shared with TRBD2. V lost 4 bases, J lost 0 bases, and 12 bases stayed unmatched. The CDR3 runs 19 residues. Germline V lookup: CDR1 SGHVS, CDR2 FQNEAQ. The CDR3 DNA reads as TGTGCCAGCAGCTCCCCCCACGGGACTAGCGGGGCTTTCTCCTACGAGCAGTACTTC. Amino acids: CASSSPHGTSGAFSYEQYF.

Comment on this clonotype: This beta chain is off target for a library built for alpha chains, so its abundance means little. This chain connects TRBV7-2 to TRBJ2-7, with D unresolved. This CDR3 region has 14 residues. V shed 5 bases and J shed 2 bases, with 13 bases lying between them. Per germline, CDR1 SGHTA and CDR2 FQGNSA. The chain's CDR3 is CASSITVEAYEQYF. Here the CDR3 DNA reads TGTGCCAGCAGCATAACAGTTGAAGCCTACGAGCAGTACTTC.

This clonotype is labeled as large (0.1 to 1%). Because this beta chain is a stray read in a library intended to capture alpha chains, its abundance should not be given much weight. The chain has TRBV5-1 and TRBJ2-7; 9 bases match TRBD1. Trimming at V came to 0 bases and at J to 5 bases, leaving 6 bases not matched to a gene. This CDR3 has 15 residues. The V gene's germline CDR1 is SGHRS and CDR2 YFSETQ. The CDR3 DNA sequence: TGCGCCAGCAGCTTGGCGGGACAGGGCCACCACGAGCAGTACTTC. This encodes CASSLAGQGHHEQYF.

In its sample, this clonotype ranks as large. This beta chain was picked up by a library intended for alpha chains and is off target, so its count carries little meaning. V is TRBV12-3 or TRBV12-4 and J is TRBJ2-7; 8 bases match TRBD1. This CDR3 region has 14 residues. With V trimmed by 5 bases and J by 6 bases, 9 bases remained unmatched. In DNA form, the CDR3 reads TGTGCCAGCAGTCTGGACAGGGTAAGGGTCGAGCAGTACTTC. Amino acids: CASSLDRVRVEQYF.

This clonotype has more than one count but fewer than ten. This beta chain appears as a stray read in a library generated for alpha chains; its size is not informative. This sequence joins TRBV20-1 and TRBJ2-1; D gene uncertain. CDR3 size: 15 residues. V lost 0 bases and J lost 3, with 12 bases in between. Germline assignment: CDR1 DFQATT and CDR2 SNEGSKA (reference sequence). For the CDR3, the DNA is TGCAGTGCTAGAGAAGCGACGGTAGACTACAATGAGCAGTTCTTC. It specifies CSAREATVDYNEQFF.

As concerns this clonotype: A library made for alpha chains picked up this beta chain off target, so its size means little. The V call is TRBV28, the J call TRBJ1-1; D gene ambiguous. The CDR3 consists of 11 residues. Germline lookup yields CDR1 MDHEN and CDR2 SYDVKM. The ends were cut back, 3 bases at V and 4 bases at J, with 3 bases in the middle. CDR3 amino acids: CASSFPTEAFF. The CDR3 bases are TGTGCCAGCAGTTTTCCCACTGAAGCTTTCTTT.

Worth noting for this clonotype: Since the library was made to target alpha chains, this beta chain is a stray read and its abundance is not meaningful. The chain recombines TRBV20-1 with TRBJ2-7, with 12 nucleotides matching TRBD2. Germline assignment: CDR1 DFQATT and CDR2 SNEGSKA (reference sequence). Losses at the gene ends were 7 bases for V and 1 base for J; bases not matched to a gene: 2. The CDR3 consists of 13 residues. The CDR3 here is CSVTSGRSYEQYF. The CDR3 DNA is TGCAGTGTGACTAGCGGGAGATCCTACGAGCAGTACTTC.

Regarding this clonotype: This beta chain is an unintended read in a library built for alpha chains; its size means little. This rearrangement joins TRBV28 to TRBJ1-1, with unresolved D. CDR1 is MDHEN, CDR2 SYDVKM, per germline. V gave up 6 bases and J gave up 6 bases, with 8 bases separating them. The CDR3 loop spans 11 amino acids. The CDR3 region is CASSFPSEAFF. In nucleotides, the CDR3 is TGTGCCAGCAGCTTTCCTTCTGAAGCTTTCTTT.

Regarding this clonotype: This beta chain is a stray sequence in a library constructed for alpha chains; its clone size is not meaningful. The V and J genes are TRBV19 and TRBJ2-7; 7 nucleotides line up with TRBD2. The germline V gene has CDR1 LNHDA and CDR2 SQIVND (reference sequence). This CDR3 comprises 13 residues. The J segment lost 2 bases and the V segment lost 10 bases, leaving 8 bases of the junction unmatched. The CDR3: CATAGRTPYEQYF. The CDR3 DNA sequence: TGTGCCACGGCCGGGAGGACCCCCTACGAGCAGTACTTC.

Turning to this clonotype: As an off-target read in a library built for alpha chains, this beta chain has a frequency of little significance. This chain connects TRBV7-2 to TRBJ2-3, with 13 nucleotides matching TRBD2. The junction had 8 bases not matched to a gene; V was cut back by 5 bases and J by 6 bases. Germline V gene lookup returns CDR1 SGHTA and CDR2 FQGNSA. CDR3 length equals 16 residues. For the CDR3, the DNA is TGTGCCAGCAGCCCTGGACTAGCGGGAGTTTTGGATACGCAGTATTTT. This translates into CASSPGLAGVLDTQYF.

This clonotype ranks as large. Within a library made for alpha chains, this beta chain is off target, and its count is uninformative. This sequence joins TRBV28 and TRBJ2-7; possible D gene TRBD1, 7 bases. V shed 6 bases and J shed 6 bases, with 21 bases lying between them. The CDR3 spans 15 residues. Germline V lookup: CDR1 MDHEN, CDR2 SYDVKM. The DNA of the CDR3 is TGTGCCAGCAGATTAGCCGCCAGGGGGGCCAGCGAGCAGTACTTC. Protein sequence: CASRLAARGASEQYF.

This clonotype was found a few times. As an off-target read in a library built for alpha chains, this beta chain has a frequency of little significance. V is TRBV4-3 and J is TRBJ2-5, with a possible D match to TRBD2 (5 bases). V was pared by 1 base and J by 4 bases, with 16 bases between. The CDR3 has 16 residues. Germline V gene sequence: CDR1 LGHNA, CDR2 YSLEER. CDR3 sequence (DNA): TGCGCCAGCAGCCAAGGGGCGGTCGAACGGGGAGAGACCCAGTACTTC. Translation gives CASSQGAVERGETQYF.

This clonotype is termed large. As an off-target read in a library built for alpha chains, this beta chain has a frequency of little significance. The rearrangement joins TRBV12-5 to TRBJ2-2, with 10 bases aligning to TRBD2. Germline CDR1 reads LGHNT; CDR2 reads FRNRAP. With V trimmed by 5 bases and J by 5 bases, 5 bases remained unmatched. This CDR3 spans 15 amino acids. Here the CDR3 reads CASGATTSGTGELFF. DNA of the CDR3: TGTGCTAGTGGTGCCACGACTAGCGGGACCGGGGAGCTGTTTTTT.

For this clonotype: Because this beta chain is a stray read in a library intended to capture alpha chains, its abundance should not be given much weight. The chain uses TRBV5-1 and TRBJ2-7; D call uncertain. The germline V and J ends were trimmed by 6 bases and 0 bases, with 13 bases remaining between them. The CDR3 is made up of 14 amino acids. Germline CDR1 reads SGHRS; CDR2 reads YFSETQ. CDR3 sequence reads: CASTLGQNSYEQYF. The CDR3 DNA reads as TGCGCCAGCACCTTAGGGCAGAACTCCTACGAGCAGTACTTC.